This T cell receptor (beta chain) was identified in a study of patients and donors after allogeneic stem cell transplantation. This CDR3 contains 13 residues. Germline V gene sequence: CDR1 GTSNPN, CDR2 SVGIG (reference sequence). The V gene lost 5 bases and the J gene lost 1 base, with 9 bases spanning the gap. At least ten counts were recorded for this clonotype. Each CDR3 protein is one row after TCRdb ran MiXCR on the RT-PCR reads. The sample records about 230,000 distinct CDR3 sequences, roughly 15% being singletons. Sequenced sample: blood, either unsorted or a sorted T cell fraction (not recorded which). The V gene is TRBV30, the J gene TRBJ1-5, with D possibly matching TRBD1 (5 bases). The sequence was obtained from a human donor who was either an allogeneic HSCT recipient or a stem cell or donor lymphocyte infusion donor (not recorded which). It is not recorded whose cells these are; they may come from a transplant donor. The CDR3 spells CAWSGGSNQPQHF. The CDR3 DNA is TGTGCCTGGTCGGGGGGGAGCAATCAGCCCCAGCATTTT.